The rows below give T cell receptor beta chains drawn from one sample of a study of metastatic and nonmetastatic thyroid tumors. MiXCR was used by TCRdb to re-call the PCR reads. In the table there are about 20,000 clones, around a sixth of which are singletons. The sample was blood. These receptors were taken from a female donor with papillary thyroid cancer or a benign thyroid nodule (not recorded which). Some clones in this sample may be carry-over from other donors' samples. Both conserved end residues are trimmed from each CDR3. Fields, in order: V gene, J gene, CDR3 protein.

TRBV11-2,TRBJ2-3,ASSFLDFTDTQY
TRBV28,TRBJ2-2,ASSSDTGFGRELF
TRBV7-2,TRBJ1-2,ASSEDSPIYGYT
TRBV28,TRBJ2-7,ASSSSAQPEQY
TRBV20-1,TRBJ1-6,SARGEQEPYNSPLH
TRBV5-8,TRBJ2-7,ASSLGLEGEQY
TRBV24-1,TRBJ1-2,ATSDFGRDTGYT
TRBV4-1,TRBJ2-2,ASSPDRATGELF
TRBV4-2,TRBJ2-7,ASQVETGASSYEQY
TRBV28,TRBJ2-7,ASSSLWVDEDLYEQY
TRBV6-1,TRBJ2-5,AGGTAETQY
TRBV28,TRBJ2-5,ASRPSGSTETQY
TRBV12-3/TRBV12-4,TRBJ1-2,ASRGTGFNYGYT
TRBV18,TRBJ2-1,ASSPNRDHEQF
TRBV20-1,TRBJ2-3,SAKKGQGARTDTQY
TRBV20-1,TRBJ2-5,SARGSRGETQY
TRBV6-6,TRBJ1-2,ASSYSRQFGYPI
TRBV6-1,TRBJ2-7,ASTLSEGAGEQY
TRBV19,TRBJ1-1,ASSIPGLNTEAF
TRBV7-2,TRBJ1-6,ASSSRDLDSPLH
TRBV30,TRBJ1-5,AWSWGQNNQPQH
TRBV30,TRBJ1-5,AGGDNQPQH
TRBV25-1,TRBJ2-2,ASSAASGTGVDTGELF
TRBV5-1,TRBJ1-2,ASSPRATYGYT
TRBV4-1,TRBJ2-3,ASSQAGGTQY
TRBV6-5,TRBJ1-5,ASSLGRLRQPQH
TRBV15,TRBJ2-7,ATSSASGTLQY
TRBV7-9,TRBJ2-4,ASSSTLEGEAKNIQY
TRBV25-1,TRBJ2-7,ASSEWGAEQY